This record concerns one T cell receptor beta chain sequence. Amplified TCR beta CDR3 regions were obtained using RNA transcripts as template. An opening RT-PCR round employed HTBI primers and preceded a second-round multiplex PCR. TCRdb re-called the multiplex PCR reads through MiXCR, storing one row per CDR3 protein. The table records 500,000 to 800,000 distinct CDR3 sequences, roughly 39% of them present only once. The source of the sample is a study of Graves' ophthalmopathy and Graves' hyperthyroidism. Germline V gene sequence: CDR1 KGHDR, CDR2 SFDVKD. This CDR3 has 13 amino acids. V was shortened by 0 bases and J by 4 bases, with 3 bases between the two germline ends.

V is TRBV24-1 and J is TRBJ2-1; D gene unclear. The source is an adult man with Graves' ophthalmopathy. What was sequenced was peripheral blood. The DNA of the CDR3 is TGTGCCACCAGTGATTTGAAGTACAATGAGCAGTTCTTC. Its protein product is CATSDLKYNEQFF.